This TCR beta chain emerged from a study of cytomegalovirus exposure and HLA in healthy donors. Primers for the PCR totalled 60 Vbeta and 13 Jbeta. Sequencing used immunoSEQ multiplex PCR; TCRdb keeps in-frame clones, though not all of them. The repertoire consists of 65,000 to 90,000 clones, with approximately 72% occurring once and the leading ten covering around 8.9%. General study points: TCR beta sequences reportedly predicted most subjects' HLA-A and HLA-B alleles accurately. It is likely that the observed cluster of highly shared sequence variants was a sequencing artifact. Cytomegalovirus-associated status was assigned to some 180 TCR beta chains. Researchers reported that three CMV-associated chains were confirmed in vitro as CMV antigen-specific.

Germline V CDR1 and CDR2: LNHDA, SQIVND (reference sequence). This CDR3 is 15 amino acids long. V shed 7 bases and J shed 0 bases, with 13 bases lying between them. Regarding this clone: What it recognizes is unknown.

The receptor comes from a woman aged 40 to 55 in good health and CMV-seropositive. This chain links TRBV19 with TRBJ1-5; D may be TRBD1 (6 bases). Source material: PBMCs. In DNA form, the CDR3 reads TGTGCCAGTACCGGGGGGCGGTATAGCAATCAGCCCCAGCATTTT. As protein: CASTGGRYSNQPQHF.